This TCR beta chain was obtained from a study of graft-versus-host responses after intestinal transplantation. Germline V gives CDR1 LGHNA, CDR2 YNFKEQ. This CDR3 has 21 residues. V shed 0 bases and J 1 base; nucleotides not matched to a gene: 17. Intraepithelial and lamina propria lymphocytes were freed from processed graft tissue. Repertoires were generated with immunoSEQ multiplex PCR, while TCRdb's copy carries only in-frame clones and drops some. The sample gives just under 1,100 clones, 60% to 85% of which show up once; 8.1% is in the top ten. The TCR sequence derives from a human patient who received an intestinal transplant, so some T cells may come from the graft donor. The chain links TRBV4-2 to TRBJ2-3, with 9 bases identical to TRBD2. The specimen comprised ileum tissue, sampled 7 days after intestinal transplantation. CDR3 residues: CASSQDPPVSGGPRGTDTQYF. CDR3 in DNA: TGTGCCAGCAGCCAAGATCCCCCCGTGAGCGGGGGGCCGAGGGGCACAGATACGCAGTATTTT.